This T cell receptor beta chain is drawn from a study of blood T cells in healthy people across ages. There are a few counts of this clonotype. Its antigen is as yet unknown. Findings and limits, study-wide: What prevented conclusive comparison of naive and antigen-experienced cells was that PBMCs were unsorted.

Using a J-beta primer mix together with a sample-barcoded 5' primer, a second PCR was run for roughly 7 to 12 cycles. TCRdb reprocessed the 5' RACE reads with MiXCR, giving one entry per CDR3 protein. Of more than 1.4 million distinct CDR3 sequences listed, 42% are singletons. CDR1 is LGHDT, CDR2 YNNKEL, per germline (reference sequence). The CDR3 runs to 14 residues. Trimming removed 5 bases from V and 9 bases from J; junction bases left unmatched: 7. This clonotype was sampled from a woman aged 18 to 35 in good health. The chain links TRBV3-1 to TRBJ2-3; 11 nucleotides agree with TRBD2. The sample was blood. The CDR3 bases are TGTGCCAGCAGCTTAGCGGGAGGGCCTCAGACGCAGTATTTT. As protein: CASSLAGGPQTQYF.